This is a list of T cell receptor beta chains from one sample in a study of T cells in Graves' hyperthyroidism and ophthalmopathy. Via MiXCR, TCRdb re-called the multiplex PCR reads, giving one row per CDR3 protein. Of about 700,000 distinct CDR3 sequences listed, about 15% are singletons. Sample: blood. Source of these receptors: a woman aged 18-29 years with Graves' hyperthyroidism. The CDR3 runs from the conserved cysteine through the conserved F or W. The D gene is left open where the match is weak. Size is stated for part of the rows, as once, few or many counts, or as a class when the clone is expanded.

many,TRBV6-1,NA,TRBJ2-7,CASSDATTYEQYF,TGTGCCAGCAGTGACGCGACCACCTACGAGCAGTACTTC
many,TRBV28,NA,TRBJ2-7,CASRTVSYEQYF,TGTGCCAGTCGGACTGTCTCCTACGAGCAGTACTTC
many,TRBV28,TRBD1,TRBJ2-3,CASSWGTGLDTQYF,TGTGCCAGCAGTTGGGGGACAGGTTTGGATACGCAGTATTTT
NA,TRBV10-3,NA,TRBJ2-2,CAMAPTSNTGELFF,TGTGCCATGGCCCCGACCTCGAACACCGGGGAGCTGTTTTTT
many,TRBV28,NA,TRBJ2-5,CASSSPRETQYF,TGTGCCAGCAGTAGCCCTCGAGAGACCCAGTACTTC
few,TRBV29-1,NA,TRBJ2-5,CSVEEGLETQYF,TGCAGCGTTGAGGAAGGGCTTGAGACCCAGTACTTC
NA,TRBV19,NA,TRBJ2-3,CASSMTLGGARDTQYF,TGTGCCAGTAGTATGACCCTGGGCGGCGCTAGAGATACGCAGTATTTT
few,TRBV6-1,NA,TRBJ2-3,CASNSKRNTQYF,TGTGCCAGCAATTCTAAGCGGAATACGCAGTATTTT
many,TRBV2,NA,TRBJ1-5,CASRGRGVNQPQHF,TGTGCCAGCAGGGGACGTGGTGTCAATCAGCCCCAGCATTTT
NA,TRBV7-6,NA,TRBJ2-7,CASSPHGSPYEQYF,TGTGCCAGCAGCCCTCACGGCAGCCCCTACGAGCAGTACTTC
many,TRBV11-2,NA,TRBJ1-2,CASSLDQGGYTF,TGTGCCAGCAGCTTAGATCAGGGTGGCTACACCTTC
NA,TRBV5-1,NA,TRBJ2-5,CASAGAYGGETQYF,TGCGCCAGCGCAGGGGCTTACGGGGGTGAGACCCAGTACTTC
many,TRBV2,NA,TRBJ1-5,CASSESMAGGNQPQHF,TGTGCCAGCAGTGAGTCGATGGCAGGGGGCAATCAGCCCCAGCATTTT